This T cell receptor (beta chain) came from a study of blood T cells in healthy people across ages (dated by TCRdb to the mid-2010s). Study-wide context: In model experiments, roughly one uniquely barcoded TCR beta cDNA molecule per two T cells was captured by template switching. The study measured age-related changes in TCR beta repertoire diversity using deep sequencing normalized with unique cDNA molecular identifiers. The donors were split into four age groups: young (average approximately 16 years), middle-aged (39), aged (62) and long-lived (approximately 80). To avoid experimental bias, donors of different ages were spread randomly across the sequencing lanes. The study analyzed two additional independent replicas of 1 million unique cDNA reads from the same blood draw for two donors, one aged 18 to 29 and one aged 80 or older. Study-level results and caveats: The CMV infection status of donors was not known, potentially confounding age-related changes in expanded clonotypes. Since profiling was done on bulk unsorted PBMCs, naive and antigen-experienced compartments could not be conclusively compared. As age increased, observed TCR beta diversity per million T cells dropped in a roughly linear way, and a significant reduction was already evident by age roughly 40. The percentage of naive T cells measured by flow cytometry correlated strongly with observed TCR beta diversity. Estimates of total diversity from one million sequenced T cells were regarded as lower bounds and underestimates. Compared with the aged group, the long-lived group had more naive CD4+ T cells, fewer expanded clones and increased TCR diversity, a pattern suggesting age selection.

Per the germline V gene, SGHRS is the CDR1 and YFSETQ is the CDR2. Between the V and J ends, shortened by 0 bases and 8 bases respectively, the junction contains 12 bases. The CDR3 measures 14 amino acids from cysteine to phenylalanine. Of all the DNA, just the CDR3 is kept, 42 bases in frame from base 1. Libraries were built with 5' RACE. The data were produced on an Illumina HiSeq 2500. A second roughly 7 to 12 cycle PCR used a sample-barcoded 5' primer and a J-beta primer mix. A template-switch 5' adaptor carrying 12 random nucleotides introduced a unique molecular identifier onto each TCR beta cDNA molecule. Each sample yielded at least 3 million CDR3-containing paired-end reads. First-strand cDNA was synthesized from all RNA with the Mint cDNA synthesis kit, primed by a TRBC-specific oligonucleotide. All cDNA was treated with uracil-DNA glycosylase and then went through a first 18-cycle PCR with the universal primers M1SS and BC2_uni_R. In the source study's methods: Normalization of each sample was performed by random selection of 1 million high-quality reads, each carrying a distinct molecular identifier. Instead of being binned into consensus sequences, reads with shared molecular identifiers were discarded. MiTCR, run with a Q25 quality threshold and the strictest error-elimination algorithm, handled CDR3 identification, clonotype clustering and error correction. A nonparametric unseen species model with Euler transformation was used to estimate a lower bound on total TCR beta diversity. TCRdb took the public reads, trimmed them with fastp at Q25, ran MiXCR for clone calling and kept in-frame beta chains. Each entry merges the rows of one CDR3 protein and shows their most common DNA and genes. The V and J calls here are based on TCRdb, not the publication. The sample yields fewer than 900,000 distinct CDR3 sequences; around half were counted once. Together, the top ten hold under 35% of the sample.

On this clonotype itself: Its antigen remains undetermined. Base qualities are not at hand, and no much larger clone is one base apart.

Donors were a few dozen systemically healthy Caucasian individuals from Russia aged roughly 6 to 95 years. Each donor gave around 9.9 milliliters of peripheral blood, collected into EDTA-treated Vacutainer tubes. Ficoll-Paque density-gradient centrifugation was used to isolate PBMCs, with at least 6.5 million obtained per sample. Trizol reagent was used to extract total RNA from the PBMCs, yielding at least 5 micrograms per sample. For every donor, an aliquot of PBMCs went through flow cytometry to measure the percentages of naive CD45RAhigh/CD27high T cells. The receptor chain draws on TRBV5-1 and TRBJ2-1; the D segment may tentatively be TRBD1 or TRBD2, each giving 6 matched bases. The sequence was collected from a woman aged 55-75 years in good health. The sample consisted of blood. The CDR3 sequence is CASSLAGGHDEQFF. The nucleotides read TGCGCCAGCAGCTTGGCCGGGGGCCATGATGAGCAGTTCTTC.